This T cell receptor (beta chain) originates from a study of early T cells in non-severe SARS-CoV-2 infection. Study-level findings and limits: Lookups in VDJdb leaned toward anti-spike CD8 responses and missed private and CD4 specificities.

In its sample, this clonotype was seen many times. The antigen is undetermined. Unique molecular identifiers were affixed to single, distinct cDNA molecules. TCRdb re-called the 5' RACE reads through MiXCR, storing one row per CDR3 protein. Of about 56,000 distinct CDR3 sequences in the sample, 10% were seen once. V gave up 5 bases and J gave up 1 base, with 12 bases separating them. The CDR3 sequence is 15 residues long. Looked up from germline, CDR1 is SGDLS and CDR2 is YYNGEE. This TCR was sampled from an adult who was a healthcare worker with PCR-confirmed SARS-CoV-2 infection or an uninfected control (not recorded which). The rearrangement links TRBV9 to TRBJ2-2; no reliable D call. The sequenced sample was whole blood. CDR3 sequence reads: CASSNLGLNTGELFF. Here the CDR3 DNA reads TGTGCCAGCAGTAATTTAGGCTTGAACACCGGGGAGCTGTTTTTT.